Following are 30 T cell receptor beta chains from one sample sequenced in a study of control samples from healthy donors and cancer patients. The method was immunoSEQ multiplex PCR; TCRdb's version includes in-frame clones alone and lacks a portion of them. The table shows 130,000 to 150,000 clones, with approximately 92% occurring only once. Sequenced input: blood. These receptors came from a man aged 25-45 years in good health.

The chain links TRBV6-5 to TRBJ2-3; no clear D. The V gene lost 6 bases and the J gene lost 5 bases, with 12 bases spanning the gap. CDR3 size: 13 residues. Germline V gives CDR1 MNHEY, CDR2 SVGAGI. In DNA form, the CDR3 reads TGTGCCAGCAGCTGGAGAGGTGAAGATACGCAGTATTTT. This encodes CASSWRGEDTQYF.

This chain links TRBV6-5 with TRBJ1-1; possibly TRBD1 for D (5 bases). The CDR3 totals 13 residues. Trimming took off 7 bases at V and 1 base at J, with 10 bases between the two ends. From germline, CDR1 is MNHEY and CDR2 SVGAGI. CDR3 in DNA: TGTGCCAGCATCGGGACGGCGAACACTGAAGCTTTCTTT. Encoded protein: CASIGTANTEAFF.

The DNA for the CDR3 is TGTGCCAGCAGCCAAGATCCCACTGAAGCTTTCTTT. Residues: CASSQDPTEAFF. The V call is TRBV4-2, the J call TRBJ1-1; D not certain. Germline-derived CDR1 and CDR2 are LGHNA and YNFKEQ. Trimming left V 0 bases short and J 4 bases short, with 3 bases between. The CDR3 runs 12 residues.

The rearrangement joins TRBV24-1 to TRBJ2-3; D perhaps matches TRBD2 (6 bases). V was shortened by 9 bases and J by 2 bases, with 11 bases between the two germline ends. Per germline, CDR1 KGHDR and CDR2 SFDVKD. CDR3 length: 13 amino acids. This chain's CDR3 is CATQAGYTDTQYF. In DNA form, the CDR3 reads TGTGCCACCCAGGCGGGGTACACAGATACGCAGTATTTT.

This clone came up once. This chain uses TRBV9 with TRBJ2-1; no definite D call. Between the trimmed V and J ends, which lost 4 bases and 10 bases, there was a span of 9 bases. The germline V gene has CDR1 SGDLS and CDR2 YYNGEE. This CDR3 spans 11 amino acids. Here the CDR3 reads CASSPATEQFF. DNA for the CDR3: TGTGCCAGCAGCCCTGCGACAGAGCAGTTCTTC.

This chain joins TRBV19 and TRBJ2-1, with a possible D match to TRBD2 (5 bases). The germline CDR1 and CDR2 sequences are LNHDA and SQIVND (reference sequence). Trimming removed 0 bases from V and 1 base from J, with 10 bases in between. This CDR3 is built from 16 residues. CDR3 bases: TGTGCCAGTAGTATAGAGAGGGCAGCTTCCTACAATGAGCAGTTCTTC. Protein sequence: CASSIERAASYNEQFF.

The chain links TRBV9 to TRBJ1-1, with D possibly TRBD1 on 5 matching bases. The CDR3 has 15 residues. The V end lost 0 bases, the J end lost 2 bases, and 11 bases lay between the germline ends. Germline CDR1 reads SGDLS; CDR2 reads YYNGEE. The CDR3, as DNA: TGTGCCAGCAGCGTAGGGCAGGGACTTAACACTGAAGCTTTCTTT. Protein product: CASSVGQGLNTEAFF.

This clone was seen a few times. The gene calls are TRBV6-5 and TRBJ2-7; TRBD2 agrees at 12 bases. The germline V gene has CDR1 MNHEY and CDR2 SVGAGI. Trimming took 7 bases from V and 0 from J; bases not matched to a gene: 4. The CDR3 consists of 15 residues. The CDR3 spells CASTLAGGSSYEQYF. CDR3 DNA sequence: TGTGCCAGCACCCTAGCGGGGGGGAGCTCCTACGAGCAGTACTTC.

This chain links TRBV7-9 with TRBJ1-6, with a tentative D call TRBD1 (6 bases). V shed 10 bases and J shed 5 bases, with 15 bases lying between them. This CDR3 spans 14 amino acids. Germline assignment: CDR1 SEHNR and CDR2 FQNEAQ (reference sequence). DNA for the CDR3: TGTGCCACCACGGGAACAGGGAATAATTCACCCCTCCACTTT. Encoded protein: CATTGTGNNSPLHF.

The rearrangement links TRBV7-9 to TRBJ2-1; 7 positions match TRBD1. Germline V lookup: CDR1 SEHNR, CDR2 FQNEAQ (reference sequence). J gave up 5 bases and V 1 base, and 2 bases lay outside the gene matches. The CDR3 is 14 amino acids. The CDR3 spells CASSLGGQDNEQFF. The CDR3 bases are TGTGCCAGCAGCTTAGGCGGACAGGACAATGAGCAGTTCTTC.

The chain uses TRBV19 and TRBJ1-5; the D gene is possibly TRBD1 (5 bases). The CDR3 consists of 14 residues. V was clipped by 2 bases and J by 3 bases, with 8 bases between them. Germline V gives CDR1 LNHDA, CDR2 SQIVND (reference sequence). The CDR3 nucleotides are TGTGCCAGTAGTATAAGGGGTAACAATCAGCCCCAGCATTTT. Its protein product is CASSIRGNNQPQHF.

V usage is TRBV5-8 and J usage is TRBJ1-5; D unclear. CDR3 length: 16 residues. V was clipped by 1 base and J by 1 base, with 12 bases between them. Germline V lookup: CDR1 SGHTS, CDR2 YDEGEE. The CDR3 loop reads CASSLRWLGSNQPQHF. Written as DNA, the CDR3 is TGTGCCAGCAGCTTGAGATGGTTAGGGAGCAATCAGCCCCAGCATTTT.

This chain uses TRBV3-1 (or the pseudogene TRBV3-2) with TRBJ1-2, with D tentatively TRBD1 (5 bases). Germline V gene data show CDR1 as LGHDT and CDR2 as YNNKEL (reference sequence). The V and J ends lost 4 bases and 8 bases respectively, with 20 bases between them. There are 15 residues in the CDR3. This chain's CDR3 is CASSPEITQGRGYTF. CDR3 sequence (DNA): TGTGCCAGCAGCCCCGAAATAACTCAGGGCCGCGGCTACACCTTC.

The rearrangement uses TRBV5-1 and TRBJ1-3, with a weak D call TRBD1 (6 bases). CDR1 is SGHRS, CDR2 YFSETQ, per germline. V lost 2 bases and J lost 0, with 21 bases in between. The CDR3 is 19 residues long. CDR3 nucleotide sequence: TGCGCCAGCAGCTTTACGGAACGCGGGGGCGCTAGCTCTGGAAACACCATATATTTT. Its translation is CASSFTERGGASSGNTIYF.

This chain uses TRBV7-9 with TRBJ2-7, with a weak D call TRBD1 (6 bases). Per germline, CDR1 SEHNR and CDR2 FQNEAQ (reference sequence). Deletions cut 5 bases from V and 2 bases from J, with 13 bases between. The CDR3 has 14 amino acids. CDR3 nucleotides: TGTGCCAGCAGCCCTATTACAGGGACCTACGAGCAGTACTTC. This codes for CASSPITGTYEQYF.

V and J are TRBV9 and TRBJ2-7, with TRBD1 identical over 9 bases. Trimming cost V 4 bases and J 5 bases; bases outside gene matches: 10. The CDR3 loop spans 15 amino acids. Germline V gene lookup returns CDR1 SGDLS and CDR2 YYNGEE. CDR3 loop: CASSPTTGGVDEQYF. The CDR3 DNA is TGTGCCAGCAGCCCGACGACAGGGGGAGTTGACGAGCAGTACTTC.

This sequence joins TRBV6-1 and TRBJ2-3; D gene ambiguous. Germline V gives CDR1 MNHNS, CDR2 SASEGT. The CDR3 is made up of 12 amino acids. V was shortened by 5 bases and J by 5 bases, with 8 bases between the two germline ends. The CDR3 nucleotides are TGTGCCAGCAGTCCCCTTGGAGATACGCAGTATTTT. It is translated as CASSPLGDTQYF.

For the CDR3, the DNA is TGTGCCAGCAGCCTCAAGACAGGGTTTAACTATGGCTACACCTTC. It specifies CASSLKTGFNYGYTF. The rearrangement links TRBV3-1 (or the pseudogene TRBV3-2) to TRBJ1-2, with 7 bases identical to TRBD1. This CDR3 has 15 amino acids. Germline assignment: CDR1 LGHDT and CDR2 YNNKEL (reference sequence). V lost 4 bases and J lost 1; bases outside the gene matches: 6.

The J gene is TRBJ2-7, the V gene TRBV12-3 or TRBV12-4; no definite D call. The CDR3 consists of 11 residues. The V gene lost 5 bases and the J gene lost 6 bases, with 8 bases spanning the gap. CDR3 amino acids: CASSARSEQYF. The CDR3 nucleotides are TGTGCCAGCAGTGCCCGCTCCGAGCAGTACTTC.

The J gene is TRBJ2-7, the V gene TRBV6-2 or TRBV6-3; TRBD1 matches 7 bases. CDR3 size: 16 residues. Germline V lookup: CDR1 MNHEY, CDR2 SVGEGT. V was clipped by 5 bases and J by 7 bases; unmatched bases: 17. CDR3 sequence (DNA): TGTGCCAGCAGTCCAGGCAGGGACAGACAGCTCTGGGAGCAGTACTTC. It specifies CASSPGRDRQLWEQYF.

The rearrangement uses TRBV11-2 and TRBJ1-4; 8 nucleotides match TRBD1. Per germline, CDR1 SGHAT and CDR2 FQNNGV. V lost 5 bases and J lost 4; bases outside the gene matches: 6. This CDR3 is built from 15 residues. The CDR3: CASSHGQGLNEKLFF. The CDR3 nucleotides are TGTGCCAGCAGCCACGGACAGGGCCTTAATGAAAAACTGTTTTTT.

The rearrangement links TRBV11-3 to TRBJ2-1; TRBD1 agrees at 8 bases. Germline assignment: CDR1 SGHNT and CDR2 YENEEA. V shed 6 bases, J shed 6 bases, and the junction held 7 bases outside the gene matches. This CDR3 is built from 14 residues. CDR3 bases: TGTGCCAGCAGTCTCAGGGGGCCCGGCAATGAGCAGTTCTTC. Its translation is CASSLRGPGNEQFF.

CDR3 loop: CASSVSGTPSQETQYF. The DNA of the CDR3 is TGTGCCAGCAGCGTATCCGGGACCCCTAGCCAAGAGACCCAGTACTTC. This sequence joins TRBV13 and TRBJ2-5, with D possibly being TRBD1 or TRBD2 (5 bases each). The ends were cut back, 5 bases at V and 1 base at J, with 17 bases in the middle. The CDR3 runs 16 residues. Germline values: CDR1 PRHDT, CDR2 FYEKMQ (reference sequence).

The chain couples TRBV6-6 to TRBJ1-2, with D perhaps matching TRBD1 (6 bases). V was shortened by 7 bases and J by 4 bases, with 10 bases between the two germline ends. The CDR3 is 12 amino acids. Looked up from germline, CDR1 is MNHNY and CDR2 is SVGAGI (reference sequence). CDR3 sequence (DNA): TGTGCCAGCACCGTGGACAGCTATGGCTACACCTTC. Translated: CASTVDSYGYTF.

The chain joins TRBV7-6 to TRBJ1-2; possible D gene TRBD1, 5 bases. Trimming took 1 base from V and 4 from J, leaving 13 bases between them. The CDR3 spans 15 residues. Germline-derived CDR1 and CDR2 are SGHVS and FNYEAQ. The CDR3 DNA reads as TGTGCCAGCAGCTTAGTAGGCGGGGGAACCTATGGCTACACCTTC. Translation gives CASSLVGGGTYGYTF.

This chain links TRBV27 with TRBJ1-2; the D gene is possibly TRBD1 (5 bases). CDR1 is MNHEY, CDR2 SMNVEV, per germline (reference sequence). V shed 4 bases and J shed 1 base, with 13 bases lying between them. CDR3 length: 15 amino acids. As DNA, the CDR3 is TGTGCCAGCAGTTCCTCGACAGACGGTAACTATGGCTACACCTTC. This codes for CASSSSTDGNYGYTF.

The CDR3 is CASSVATSYEQYF. The CDR3 DNA reads TGTGCCAGCAGCGTAGCTACGAGCTACGAGCAGTACTTC. This chain connects TRBV9 to TRBJ2-7; no reliable D call. There are 13 residues in the CDR3. V lost 0 bases, J lost 3 bases, and 7 bases lay in between. CDR1 SGDLS and CDR2 YYNGEE come from the germline V gene.

The V and J genes are TRBV19 and TRBJ1-1, with D maybe TRBD1 (6 bases). V dropped 5 bases and J dropped 3 bases, with 16 bases sitting between them. The germline gives CDR1 LNHDA, CDR2 SQIVND (reference sequence). This CDR3 has 15 residues. In nucleotides, the CDR3 is TGTGCCAGTAGTCCCCGGACAGATACCTACACTGAAGCTTTCTTT. It is translated as CASSPRTDTYTEAFF.

V gene TRBV19 combines with J gene TRBJ1-2; 7 bases map to TRBD1. From germline, CDR1 is LNHDA and CDR2 SQIVND (reference sequence). This CDR3 is built from 14 residues. V lost 3 bases and J lost 8; bases outside the gene matches: 9. CDR3 bases: TGTGCCAGTAGTATTCAAACGACAGGGCGCGGCTACACCTTC. Protein sequence: CASSIQTTGRGYTF.

This chain connects TRBV6-5 to TRBJ1-2; D is unresolved. The CDR3 is made up of 11 amino acids. Germline V gene data show CDR1 as MNHEY and CDR2 as SVGAGI. Trimming shortened V by 6 bases and J by 6 bases, and 8 bases separated the two germline ends. Written as DNA, the CDR3 is TGTGCCAGCAGATCCGTGAATGGCTACACCTTC. This encodes CASRSVNGYTF.